The rows below give T cell receptor beta chains drawn from one sample of a study of radiation and T cells in renal cell carcinoma. The data were produced by immunoSEQ multiplex PCR, yet TCRdb's version contains in-frame clones alone and is incomplete. The sample includes approximately 21,000 clones, 40% to 55% seen only once; the top ten take roughly 17%. Material: tumor tissue, obtained from a patient whose treatment included radiotherapy and nephrectomy. The receptors stem from a woman in her forties or fifties with renal cell carcinoma. The CDR3 runs from the conserved cysteine through the conserved F or W. Fields, in order: clone size, V gene, D gene, J gene, CDR3 protein, CDR3 DNA. The D gene is left open where the match is weak. The size of a clone is reported for some rows only, either as once, few or many, or as a class for expanded clones.

clone_size: .; v_call: TRBV7-8; d_call: TRBD1; j_call: TRBJ1-1; cdr3_aa: CASSPPGTGNTEAFF; cdr3_nt: TGTGCCAGCAGCCCCCCCGGGACAGGGAACACTGAAGCTTTCTTT
clone_size: few; v_call: TRBV5-1; d_call: .; j_call: TRBJ1-2; cdr3_aa: CASSFDRGFSNGYTF; cdr3_nt: TGCGCCAGCAGCTTCGATCGGGGATTCTCCAATGGCTACACCTTC
clone_size: few; v_call: TRBV1; d_call: .; j_call: TRBJ1-4; cdr3_aa: CTSSQRPAYEKLFF; cdr3_nt: TGCACCAGCAGCCAAAGGCCGGCCTACGAAAAACTGTTTTTT
clone_size: few; v_call: TRBV5-8; d_call: .; j_call: TRBJ1-1; cdr3_aa: CASSFALVPRRGNTEAFF; cdr3_nt: TGTGCCAGCAGCTTTGCTCTCGTGCCCCGAAGAGGGAACACTGAAGCTTTCTTT
clone_size: many; v_call: TRBV5-1; d_call: .; j_call: TRBJ1-6; cdr3_aa: CASSLEGGRDSPLHF; cdr3_nt: TGCGCCAGCAGCTTGGAGGGAGGGCGGGATTCACCCCTCCACTTT
clone_size: few; v_call: TRBV7-6; d_call: .; j_call: TRBJ2-5; cdr3_aa: CASSLVPETQYF; cdr3_nt: TGTGCCAGCAGCTTAGTCCCCGAGACCCAGTACTTC
clone_size: few; v_call: TRBV10-1; d_call: TRBD1; j_call: TRBJ2-7; cdr3_aa: CASSDRVYEQYF; cdr3_nt: TGCGCCAGCAGCGACAGGGTCTACGAGCAGTACTTC
clone_size: many; v_call: TRBV13; d_call: TRBD2; j_call: TRBJ2-2; cdr3_aa: CASSSGLAGPYRDTGELFF; cdr3_nt: TGTGCCAGCAGCTCAGGACTAGCGGGGCCTTACCGGGACACCGGGGAGCTGTTTTTT
clone_size: medium-sized; v_call: TRBV5-1; d_call: TRBD1; j_call: TRBJ2-7; cdr3_aa: CASSRIQGALGEQYF; cdr3_nt: TGCGCCAGCAGTCGGATACAGGGGGCATTGGGCGAGCAGTACTTC
clone_size: .; v_call: TRBV15; d_call: TRBD1; j_call: TRBJ2-7; cdr3_aa: CATSRGGTGDNEQYF; cdr3_nt: TGTGCCACCAGCAGGGGAGGGACAGGGGATAACGAGCAGTACTTC
clone_size: few; v_call: TRBV4-3; d_call: TRBD1; j_call: TRBJ1-5; cdr3_aa: CASSQDRDSEYQPQHF; cdr3_nt: TGCGCCAGCAGCCAAGACCGGGACAGCGAATATCAGCCCCAGCATTTT
clone_size: few; v_call: TRBV18; d_call: .; j_call: TRBJ2-4; cdr3_aa: CASSPILAKNIQYF; cdr3_nt: TGTGCCAGCTCACCCATACTAGCCAAAAACATTCAGTACTTC
clone_size: .; v_call: TRBV19; d_call: .; j_call: TRBJ2-6; cdr3_aa: CASRGVFYSGANVLTF; cdr3_nt: TGTGCCAGTAGAGGGGTATTCTACTCTGGGGCCAACGTCCTGACTTTC
clone_size: many; v_call: TRBV7-6; d_call: TRBD1; j_call: TRBJ1-5; cdr3_aa: CASSLLDRGQVGQPQHF; cdr3_nt: TGTGCCAGCAGCCTACTCGACAGGGGGCAGGTTGGTCAGCCCCAGCATTTT
clone_size: .; v_call: TRBV6-5; d_call: .; j_call: TRBJ1-4; cdr3_aa: CASSYRVEEKLFF; cdr3_nt: TGTGCCAGCAGTTACAGGGTAGAAGAAAAACTGTTTTTT
clone_size: .; v_call: TRBV7-9; d_call: TRBD1; j_call: TRBJ1-1; cdr3_aa: CASSLFGQGGNTEAFF; cdr3_nt: TGTGCCAGCAGCTTGTTCGGACAGGGAGGGAACACTGAAGCTTTCTTT
clone_size: .; v_call: TRBV7-9; d_call: TRBD1; j_call: TRBJ1-2; cdr3_aa: CASSLVVDRVGYTF; cdr3_nt: TGTGCCAGCAGCTTAGTTGTGGACAGGGTTGGCTACACCTTC
clone_size: .; v_call: TRBV5-6; d_call: .; j_call: TRBJ2-7; cdr3_aa: CASNLDNYEQYF; cdr3_nt: TGTGCCAGCAACCTAGACAACTACGAGCAGTACTTC
clone_size: .; v_call: TRBV7-9; d_call: .; j_call: TRBJ1-2; cdr3_aa: CASSLGLRERNYGYTF; cdr3_nt: TGTGCCAGCAGCTTAGGTTTAAGGGAGCGTAACTATGGCTACACCTTC
clone_size: .; v_call: TRBV2; d_call: TRBD1; j_call: TRBJ1-6; cdr3_aa: CASQDRGYSPLHF; cdr3_nt: TGTGCCAGCCAGGACAGGGGCTATTCACCCCTCCACTTT
clone_size: few; v_call: TRBV7-3; d_call: TRBD1; j_call: TRBJ1-1; cdr3_aa: CASSFQGAGNTEAFF; cdr3_nt: TGTGCCAGCAGCTTCCAGGGGGCAGGGAACACTGAAGCTTTCTTT
clone_size: .; v_call: TRBV11-2; d_call: .; j_call: TRBJ2-2; cdr3_aa: CASSLFPSGELFF; cdr3_nt: TGTGCCAGCAGCCTATTCCCGTCCGGGGAGCTGTTTTTT
clone_size: .; v_call: TRBV5-1; d_call: .; j_call: TRBJ1-5; cdr3_aa: CASSLGLNQPQHF; cdr3_nt: TGCGCCAGCAGCTTGGGCCTGAATCAGCCCCAGCATTTT
clone_size: few; v_call: TRBV2; d_call: TRBD1; j_call: TRBJ2-6; cdr3_aa: CASRRAGGAGANVLTF; cdr3_nt: TGTGCCAGCAGGAGGGCAGGGGGCGCTGGGGCCAACGTCCTGACTTTC
clone_size: .; v_call: TRBV9; d_call: TRBD1; j_call: TRBJ1-2; cdr3_aa: CASSVDNRGYGYTF; cdr3_nt: TGTGCCAGCAGCGTAGATAACAGGGGCTATGGCTACACCTTC
clone_size: once; v_call: TRBV5-4; d_call: TRBD2; j_call: TRBJ2-2; cdr3_aa: CASSYPGTINTGELFF; cdr3_nt: TGTGCCAGCAGCTACCCCGGGACTATCAACACCGGGGAGCTGTTTTTT